Described below is a single T cell receptor beta chain sequence and its context. What it binds is not known. The table came from immunoSEQ multiplex PCR; TCRdb's copy has only in-frame clones and leaves some out. The sample shows 350,000 to 500,000 clones, 88% of them seen only once. The treatment denotes: some 19 received Ad26.COV2.S at low or high dose, single or two shots; roughly five received placebo; per-sample allocation not given. Vaccine and placebo recipients were sampled on day 63 after the first injection. This entry is derived from a study of Ad26.COV2.S vaccination and SARS-CoV-2 variants. The CDR3 runs to 13 residues. Germline V gene sequence: CDR1 SEHNR, CDR2 FQNEAQ (reference sequence). V gave up 2 bases and J gave up 5 bases, with 9 bases separating them. Study-level results: The TCR breadth and depth analyses may have produced an underestimate of total T cell responses.

Sequencing was performed on peripheral blood, taken in a trial of Ad26.COV2.S vaccine versus placebo. The sequence was obtained from a person aged 18-60 years who received the Ad26.COV2.S COVID-19 vaccine or a placebo. The rearrangement joins TRBV7-9 to TRBJ2-5; no reliable D call. Here the CDR3 DNA reads TGTGCCAGCAGCTTAAGGGTACGGGAGACCCAGTACTTC. It codes for CASSLRVRETQYF.